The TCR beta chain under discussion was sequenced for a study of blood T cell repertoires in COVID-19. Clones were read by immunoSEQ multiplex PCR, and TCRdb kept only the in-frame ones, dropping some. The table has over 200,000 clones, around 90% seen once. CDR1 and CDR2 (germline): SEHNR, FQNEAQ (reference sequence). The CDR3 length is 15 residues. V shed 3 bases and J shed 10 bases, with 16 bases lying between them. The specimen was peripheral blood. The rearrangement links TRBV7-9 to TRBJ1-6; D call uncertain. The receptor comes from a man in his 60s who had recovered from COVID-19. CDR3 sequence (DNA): TGTGCCAGCAGCTTCACCTATGATTTGAAGTCACCCCTCCACTTT. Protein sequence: CASSFTYDLKSPLHF.